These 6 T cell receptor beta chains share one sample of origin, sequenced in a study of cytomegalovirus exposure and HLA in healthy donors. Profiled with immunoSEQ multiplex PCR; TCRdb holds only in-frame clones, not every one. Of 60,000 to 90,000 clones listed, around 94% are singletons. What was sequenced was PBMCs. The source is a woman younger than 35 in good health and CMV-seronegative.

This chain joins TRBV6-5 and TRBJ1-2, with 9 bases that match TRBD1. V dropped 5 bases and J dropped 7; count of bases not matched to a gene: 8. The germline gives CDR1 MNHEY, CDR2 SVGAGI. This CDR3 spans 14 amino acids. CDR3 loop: CASSLNGQGLGYTF. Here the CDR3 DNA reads TGTGCCAGCAGTCTCAACGGACAGGGGCTTGGCTACACCTTC.

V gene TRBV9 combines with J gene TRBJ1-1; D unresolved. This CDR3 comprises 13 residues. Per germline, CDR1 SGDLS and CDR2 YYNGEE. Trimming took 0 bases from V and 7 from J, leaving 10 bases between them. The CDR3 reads CASSVVGSFEAFF. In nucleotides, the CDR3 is TGTGCCAGCAGCGTAGTGGGCAGTTTTGAAGCTTTCTTT.

As DNA, the CDR3 is TGTGCCAGCAGTGAGGGGACAGGGGAATCCTATGGCTACACCTTC. Its protein is CASSEGTGESYGYTF. This chain links TRBV2 with TRBJ1-2; TRBD1 matches 10 bases. The CDR3 has 15 amino acids. The germline V gene encodes CDR1 SNHLY and CDR2 FYNNEI. V gave up 3 bases and J gave up 4 bases; unmatched junction bases: 5.

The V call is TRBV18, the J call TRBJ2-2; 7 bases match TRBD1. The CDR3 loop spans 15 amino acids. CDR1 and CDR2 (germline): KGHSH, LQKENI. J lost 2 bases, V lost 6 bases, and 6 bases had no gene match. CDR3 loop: CASSHRGINTGELFF. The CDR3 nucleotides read TGTGCCAGCTCCCACAGGGGAATAAACACCGGGGAGCTGTTTTTT.

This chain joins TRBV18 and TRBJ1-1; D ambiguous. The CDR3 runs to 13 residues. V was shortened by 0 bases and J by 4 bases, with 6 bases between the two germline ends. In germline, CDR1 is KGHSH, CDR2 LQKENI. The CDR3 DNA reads TGTGCCAGCTCACCACCGGCGGGCACTGAAGCTTTCTTT. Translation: CASSPPAGTEAFF.

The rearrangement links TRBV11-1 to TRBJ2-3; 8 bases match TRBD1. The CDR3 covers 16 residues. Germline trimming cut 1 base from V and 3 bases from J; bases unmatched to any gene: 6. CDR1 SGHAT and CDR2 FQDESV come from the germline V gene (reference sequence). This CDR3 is CASSLVARGRTDTQYF. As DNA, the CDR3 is TGTGCCAGCAGCTTAGTAGCCAGGGGGCGAACAGATACGCAGTATTTT.